The 9 T cell receptor beta chains below come from one sample, sequenced in a study of blood T cell repertoires in COVID-19. Profiled with immunoSEQ multiplex PCR; TCRdb holds only in-frame clones, not every one. The sample records hundreds of thousands of clones, about 87% being singletons. Sequenced input: PBMCs or T cells enriched from blood (not recorded which). These receptors were obtained from a woman in her 50s who had recovered from COVID-19.

This chain uses TRBV2 with TRBJ2-3; D gene unclear. The CDR3 contains 13 residues. Trimming removed 10 bases at V and 2 bases at J, with 13 bases between. Per germline, CDR1 SNHLY and CDR2 FYNNEI. The CDR3 here is CATLDGFTDTQYF. The CDR3 coding sequence is TGTGCCACCCTAGACGGGTTCACAGATACGCAGTATTTT.

The chain recombines TRBV20-1 with TRBJ2-2; a weak D match, TRBD2 (5 bases). Trimming left V 3 bases short and J 6 bases short, with 14 bases between. The length of the CDR3 is 14 residues. Germline V lookup: CDR1 DFQATT, CDR2 SNEGSKA (reference sequence). The CDR3 DNA sequence: TGCAGTGCTAGTCTAGCTAGCCGGGCCGGGGAGCTGTTTTTT. Protein sequence: CSASLASRAGELFF.

The genes are TRBV30 and TRBJ1-4; maybe TRBD1 (5 bases). Germline-derived CDR1 and CDR2 are GTSNPN and SVGIG (reference sequence). The CDR3 sequence is 15 residues long. Trimming took 0 bases from V and 4 from J, leaving 12 bases between them. The CDR3 DNA reads as TGTGCCTGGAGTGTTAAGGGACTCGTTAATGAAAAACTGTTTTTT. Translation: CAWSVKGLVNEKLFF.

This sequence joins TRBV5-1 and TRBJ2-1; D might be TRBD1 (6 bases). The CDR3 totals 11 residues. The germline V gene encodes CDR1 SGHRS and CDR2 YFSETQ. V lost 3 bases to trimming and J lost 10 bases, with 8 bases between them. DNA of the CDR3: TGCGCCAGCAGCTCCCAGGGGGAGCAGTTCTTC. Translated: CASSSQGEQFF.

The chain's CDR3 is CASSVGSPGAGYGYTF. Here the CDR3 DNA reads TGTGCCAGCAGCGTAGGAAGTCCAGGGGCGGGCTATGGCTACACCTTC. This sequence joins TRBV9 and TRBJ1-2; perhaps TRBD1 as D (6 bases). The V end lost 0 bases, the J end lost 4 bases, and 16 bases lay between the germline ends. Germline V lookup: CDR1 SGDLS, CDR2 YYNGEE. The CDR3 contains 16 residues.

V gene TRBV29-1 combines with J gene TRBJ1-2, with unresolved D. V lost 1 base and J 2 bases, leaving 14 bases between the germline ends. The length of the CDR3 is 15 residues. CDR1 is SQVTM, CDR2 ANQGSEA, per germline. CDR3 in amino acids: CSVEARARTNYGYTF. CDR3 nucleotides: TGCAGCGTTGAAGCGAGGGCCCGGACCAACTATGGCTACACCTTC.

The J gene is TRBJ2-7, the V gene TRBV10-3, with 7 bases identical to TRBD2. With 6 bases clipped from V and 0 bases from J, the junction kept 11 bases outside the gene matches. CDR1 ENHRY and CDR2 SYGVKD come from the germline V gene. The CDR3 sequence is 16 residues long. DNA for the CDR3: TGTGCCATCAGCGCTTATGGGCGGGAGAGCTCCTACGAGCAGTACTTC. This sequence encodes CAISAYGRESSYEQYF.

This chain uses TRBV7-3 with TRBJ2-2; 12 bases fit TRBD2. Unmatched junction bases numbered 13, after V lost 5 bases and J lost 3 bases. The CDR3 covers 19 residues. Per the germline V gene, CDR1 is SGHTA and CDR2 is FQGTGA. The CDR3 DNA reads TGTGCCAGCAGCCCAAACAGTCCTAGCGGGAGGGTCGACACCGGGGAGCTGTTTTTT. This gives the protein CASSPNSPSGRVDTGELFF.

This clone showed up just once. The V gene is TRBV18, the J gene TRBJ1-1, with TRBD1 as a possible D gene (5 bases). V was cut by 6 bases and J by 0 bases, with 20 bases left in between. CDR3 size: 17 residues. Per germline, CDR1 KGHSH and CDR2 LQKENI. The chain's CDR3 is CASSRGGSLRLNTEAFF. CDR3 nucleotides: TGTGCCAGCTCCCGGGGGGGGAGCCTGAGGTTGAACACTGAAGCTTTCTTT.